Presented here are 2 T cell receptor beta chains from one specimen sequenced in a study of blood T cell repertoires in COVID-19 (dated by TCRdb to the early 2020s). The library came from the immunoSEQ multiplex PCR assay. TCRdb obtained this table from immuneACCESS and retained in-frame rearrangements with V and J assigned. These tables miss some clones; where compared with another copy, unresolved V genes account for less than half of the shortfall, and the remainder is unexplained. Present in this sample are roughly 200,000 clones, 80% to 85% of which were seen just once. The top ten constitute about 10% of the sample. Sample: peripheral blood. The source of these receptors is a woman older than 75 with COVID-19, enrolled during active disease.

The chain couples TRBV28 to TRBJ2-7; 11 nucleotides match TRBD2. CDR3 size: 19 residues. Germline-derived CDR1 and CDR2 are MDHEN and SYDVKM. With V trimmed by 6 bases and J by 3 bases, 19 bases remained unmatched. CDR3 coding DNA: TGTGCCAGCAGGCAGCGATCCGGGACAGGGACTAGCGGAATCTACGAGCAGTACTTC. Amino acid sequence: CASRQRSGTGTSGIYEQYF.

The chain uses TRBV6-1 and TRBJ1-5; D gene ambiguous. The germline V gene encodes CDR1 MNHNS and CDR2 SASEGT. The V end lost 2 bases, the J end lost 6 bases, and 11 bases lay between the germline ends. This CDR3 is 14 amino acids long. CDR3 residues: CASSERGMGQPQHF. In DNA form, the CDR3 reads TGTGCCAGCAGTGAACGAGGGATGGGTCAGCCCCAGCATTTT.